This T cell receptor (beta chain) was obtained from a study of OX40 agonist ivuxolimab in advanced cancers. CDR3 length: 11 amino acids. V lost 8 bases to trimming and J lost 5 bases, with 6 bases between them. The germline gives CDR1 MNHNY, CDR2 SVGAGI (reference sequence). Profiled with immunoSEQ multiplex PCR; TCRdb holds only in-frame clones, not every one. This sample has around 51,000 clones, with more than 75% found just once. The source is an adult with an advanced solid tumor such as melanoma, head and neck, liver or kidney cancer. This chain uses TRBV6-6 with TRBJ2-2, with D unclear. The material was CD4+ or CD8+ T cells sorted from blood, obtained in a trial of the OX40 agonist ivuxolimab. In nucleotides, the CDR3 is TGTGCCAGCTGTTCGACCGGGGAGCTGTTTTTT. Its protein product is CASCSTGELFF.